This T cell receptor (beta chain) was found in a study of type 1 regulatory T cells. Across the whole study: This in vitro CD4 product, T-allo10, is enriched for Tr1 cells and alloantigen-specific.

One entry per CDR3 protein, called by TCRdb with MiXCR from the reads. The data contain around 88,000 distinct CDR3 sequences, roughly 30% of them seen just once; the ten biggest clones take up approximately 2.2%. The V gene end was trimmed by 6 bases and the J gene end by 3 bases; junction bases not matched to a gene: 9. The germline V gene encodes CDR1 SGHVS and CDR2 FQNEAQ. The CDR3 is 15 residues long. The rearrangement uses TRBV7-8 and TRBJ2-7; 9 positions agree with TRBD2. This clonotype was obtained from a human donor in good health. Sequenced input: CD4+ T cells, either the whole sample or a sorted fraction (not recorded which). The CDR3 DNA is TGTGCCAGCAGGCCGACCGGGACTAGCAGCTACGAGCAGTACTTC. This sequence encodes CASRPTGTSSYEQYF.